This entry concerns a single TCR beta chain. Its target is not known. These data belong to a study of human T cells and chemical hapten exposure. The overall study: Minor pooled library volume differences mainly drove per-sample TCR yield variation.

Each cDNA molecule in the library carried unique molecular identifiers. Methods used by the authors: TCR counts had a median of approximately 96,000 per sample and spanned roughly 23,224 to 750,000. TCRdb re-called the 5' RACE reads through MiXCR, storing one row per CDR3 protein. These V and J calls rely on TCRdb rather than the paper's analysis. The table has 100,000 to 120,000 distinct CDR3 sequences, around a fifth seen once. Study-level results: Counts of TCRs above 1 in 1000 frequency stayed unchanged with DPC sensitization.

Unfractionated whole blood yielded total RNA. Trimming took 2 bases from V and 0 from J, leaving 8 bases between them. The CDR3 has 15 residues. Germline V gene sequence: CDR1 SNHLY, CDR2 FYNNEI. The clonotype comes from a human donor in good health. This chain links TRBV2 with TRBJ1-3, with no clear D. The CDR3 coding sequence is TGTGCCAGCAGTGAAATTGCGAGCTCTGGAAACACCATATATTTT. This codes for CASSEIASSGNTIYF.